What follows describes a single T cell receptor (beta chain). What this receptor recognizes is not known. This entry is derived from a study of monozygotic twins with inflammatory bowel disease (dated by TCRdb to between 2018 and 2020). Turning to the overall study: The complete study included approximately 28 monozygotic twin pairs: 19 IBD-discordant Danish pairs and nine German pairs, of which four were IBD-concordant and five were IBD-discordant. Each individual had, on average, about 151 000 unique TCRalpha sequences and 181 000 unique TCRbeta sequences available for analysis. Within discordant pairs, disease-associated traits were sought mainly by comparing IBD patients with their genetically identical healthy co-twins. The research as a whole found: Repertoire similarity did not differ between concordant and discordant twins, which could be due to limited statistical power. Different T cell subtypes could not be distinguished in the analysis. No single strong signal or clonotype linked to IBD turned up in the results, so the idea that one exists was not supported. Because patients were on differing immunosuppressive treatments, the repertoires may have picked up extra background noise and inter-individual variability. IBD patients shared fewer clonotypes with other individuals than healthy twins did, most markedly in patients showing signs of disease activity. TCRbeta repertoire diversity, by inverse Simpson index, was decreased in IBD patients compared with their healthy co-twins.

CDR1 SGHDN and CDR2 FVKESK were looked up in the germline V gene. The CDR3 contains 11 residues, cysteine and phenylalanine counted. The DNA is unrecorded. From each donor, an approximately 2.5 ml peripheral blood sample was collected into PAXgene tubes and stored at -80 degrees C. Without any T cell sorting, total RNA was extracted from whole blood using the PAXgene blood miRNA kit on an automated QIAcube. Peripheral blood from monozygotic twin pairs who were concordant or discordant for inflammatory bowel disease underwent deep TCRalpha and TCRbeta repertoire profiling using unique molecular barcoding. For every twin pair, smoking habits were documented, and each individual was categorised as a current, former or never smoker. The library was prepared using 5' RACE. For each TCR library, approximately 3.5 ug of total RNA was used. cDNA was synthesized with SMARTScribe reverse transcriptase in eight separate reactions per sample. During cDNA synthesis, template switching was used to introduce unique molecular identifiers that contained a 6-nucleotide sample barcode. TCRalpha and TCRbeta cDNA was amplified by two nested PCRs of 16 and 9 cycles, with bead purification after each PCR. Before amplification, cDNA was treated with uracil DNA-glycosylase and purified using the QIAquick PCR purification kit. The second PCR added Illumina TruSeq-compatible adapters along with sample-specific barcodes. TapeStation and Qubit were used to check library quality and concentration, and 5 ng of each library went into the pool. Pooled libraries were sequenced on an Illumina HiSeq2500 single-index Rapid Run with 2 x 100 bp reads and custom sequencing primers. The authors processed their data as follows. MiGEC version 1.2.6 was used for UMI-based consensus assembly, which corrected PCR and sequencing errors. MiXCR version 2.1.1 was used to carry out V(D)J alignment, clonotype assembly and CDR3 extraction. To normalise gene usage, clonotype sharing and MAIT/NKT TCR abundance, the analysis used the top 1000, 10 000 and 20 000 clonotypes per sample. Diversity was computed as the inverse Simpson index with the vegan R package after downsampling to 27 000 UMIs. Paired Mann-Whitney U tests were applied to discordant twin pairs, and Benjamini-Hochberg correction was used for multiple testing. The reads underwent TCRdb reprocessing, giving one record for each CDR3 protein sequence and no DNA. TCRdb's processing, not the study's, gives the V and J calls here. This sample's records show 400,000 or so distinct CDR3 sequences. 2% to 2.5% of the sample belongs to the ten largest clones.

The sample taken for sequencing was blood. Recombination linked TRBV14 to TRBJ2-7. The source is a human donor with ulcerative colitis or Crohn's disease, or a healthy co-twin of an affected twin (not recorded which). The CDR3 reads as follows: CASSHTYEQYF. This CDR3, with the reference TRBV14 and TRBJ2-7 proteins standing in past its ends, gives the full variable domain EAGVTQFPSHSVIEKGQTVTLRCDPISGHDNLYWYRRVMGKEIKFLLHFVKESKQDESGMPNNRFLAERTGGTYSTLKVQPAELEDSGVYFCASSHTYEQYFGPGTRLTVT.